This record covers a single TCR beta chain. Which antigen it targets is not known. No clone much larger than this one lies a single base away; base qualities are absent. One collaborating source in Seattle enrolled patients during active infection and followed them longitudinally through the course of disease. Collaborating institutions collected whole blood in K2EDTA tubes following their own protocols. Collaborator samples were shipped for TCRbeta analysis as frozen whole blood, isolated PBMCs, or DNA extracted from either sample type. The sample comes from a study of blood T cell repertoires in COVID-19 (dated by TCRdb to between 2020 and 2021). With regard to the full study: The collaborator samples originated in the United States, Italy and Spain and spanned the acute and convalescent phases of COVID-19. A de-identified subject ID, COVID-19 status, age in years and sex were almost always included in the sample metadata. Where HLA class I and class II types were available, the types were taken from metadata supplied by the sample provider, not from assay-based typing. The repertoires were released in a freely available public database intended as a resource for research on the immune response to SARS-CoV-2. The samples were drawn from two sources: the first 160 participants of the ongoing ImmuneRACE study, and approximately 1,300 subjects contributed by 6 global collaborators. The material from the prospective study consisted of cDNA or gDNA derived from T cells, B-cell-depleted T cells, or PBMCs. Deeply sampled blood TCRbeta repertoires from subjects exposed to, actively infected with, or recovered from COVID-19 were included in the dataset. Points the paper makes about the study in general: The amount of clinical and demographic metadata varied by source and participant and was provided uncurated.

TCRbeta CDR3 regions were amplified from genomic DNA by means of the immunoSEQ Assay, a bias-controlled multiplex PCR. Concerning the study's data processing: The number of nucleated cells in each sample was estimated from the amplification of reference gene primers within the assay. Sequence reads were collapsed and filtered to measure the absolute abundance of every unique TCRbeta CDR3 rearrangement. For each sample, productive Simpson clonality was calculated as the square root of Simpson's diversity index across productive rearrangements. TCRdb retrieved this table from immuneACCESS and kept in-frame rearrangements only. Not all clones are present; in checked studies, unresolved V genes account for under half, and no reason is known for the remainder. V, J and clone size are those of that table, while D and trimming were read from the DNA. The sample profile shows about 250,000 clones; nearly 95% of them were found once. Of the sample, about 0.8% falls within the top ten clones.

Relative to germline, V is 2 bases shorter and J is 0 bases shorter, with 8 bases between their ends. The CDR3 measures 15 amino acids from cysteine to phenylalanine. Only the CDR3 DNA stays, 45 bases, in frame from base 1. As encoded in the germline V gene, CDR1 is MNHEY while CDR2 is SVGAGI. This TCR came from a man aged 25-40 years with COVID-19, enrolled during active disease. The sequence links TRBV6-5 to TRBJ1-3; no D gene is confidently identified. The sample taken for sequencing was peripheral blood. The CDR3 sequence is CASSYLPGSGNTIYF. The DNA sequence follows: TGTGCCAGCAGTTACCTTCCCGGCTCTGGAAACACCATATATTTT.